This paragraph reports one TCR beta chain. CDR1 is WSHSY and CDR2 is SAAADI in the germline V gene. V dropped 4 bases and J dropped 6 bases, with 12 bases sitting between them. The CDR3 totals 14 residues. Repertoires were generated with immunoSEQ multiplex PCR, while TCRdb's copy carries only in-frame clones and drops some. The repertoire holds about 60,000 clones, with roughly 87% as singletons. These data belong to a study of control samples from healthy donors and cancer patients. The genes are TRBV10-2 and TRBJ2-2; D not resolved. The receptor was derived from a man aged 50 to 59 in good health. The sample was blood. CDR3 nucleotide sequence: TGCGCCAGCAGTGGGCCAGGTGCGGCCGGGGAGCTGTTTTTT. Translating it yields CASSGPGAAGELFF.